This entry is about one T cell receptor (beta chain). Unique molecular identifiers were incorporated during preparation of the TCRbeta library. From the PCR reads, TCRdb called clonotypes with MiXCR, one entry per CDR3 protein. The table includes approximately 350,000 distinct CDR3 sequences, less than 15% detected once. The data were taken from a study of T-cell reconstitution after alpha-beta-depleted transplantation in children. Trimming shortened V by 3 bases and J by 2 bases, and 10 bases separated the two germline ends. The CDR3 contains 14 residues. Germline CDR1 reads SGHAT; CDR2 reads FQNNGV.

The V call is TRBV11-2, the J call TRBJ1-1; D not certain. Source: PBMCs, taken from the stem cell graft. This TCR was recovered from a human donor who donated a stem cell graft to a child with Fanconi anemia. CDR3 sequence (DNA): TGTGCCAGCAGCTTCAAAGGGCCAAACACTGAAGCTTTCTTT. Protein: CASSFKGPNTEAFF.